Below, 15 T cell receptor beta chains from the same sample are listed, as sequenced in a study of beta chain features in type 1 diabetes. Findings of the study overall: Researchers report that Type 1 diabetes patients had moderately but significantly shorter TCRB CDR3s across all four CD4+ subsets.

Since all of the isolated RNA was reverse transcribed, expressed TCRB transcripts were what got sequenced. Here immunoSEQ multiplex PCR was the method, and the copy in TCRdb shows in-frame clones only, minus some. Here the sample spans 500,000 to 850,000 clones, over 12% being singletons. Their antigens remain unidentified. The sequencing input was naive CD4+ T cells from blood. Receptor source: a man in his late teens or twenties with type 1 diabetes.

The V and J genes are TRBV15 and TRBJ2-1; TRBD2 matches 11 bases. The germline gives CDR1 LNHNV, CDR2 YYDKDF (reference sequence). The J segment lost 7 bases and the V segment lost 1 base, leaving 21 bases of the junction unmatched. The CDR3 sequence is 21 residues long. CDR3 bases: TGTGCCACCAGCAGAGTTGCAGGCGTCGGACTAGCGGGTACCACTAGGAATGAGCAGTTCTTC. Its protein product is CATSRVAGVGLAGTTRNEQFF.

The chain recombines TRBV5-1 with TRBJ2-1; TRBD2 aligns across 7 bases. CDR1 and CDR2 (germline): SGHRS, YFSETQ. J lost 4 bases, V lost 2 bases, and 6 bases had no gene match. The CDR3 is made up of 15 amino acids. The chain's CDR3 is CASSLASGIYNEQFF. In DNA, the CDR3 is TGCGCCAGCAGCTTAGCTAGCGGTATATACAATGAGCAGTTCTTC.

This clone was observed a few times. The chain uses TRBV4-2 and TRBJ2-5; 14 positions match TRBD2. CDR1 LGHNA and CDR2 YNFKEQ come from the germline V gene. The CDR3 is made up of 15 amino acids. After removal of 4 bases from V and 3 bases from J, the junction contained 1 base not matched to a gene. The chain's CDR3 is CASSPGLAGEETQYF. The CDR3 DNA reads TGTGCCAGCAGCCCGGGACTAGCGGGAGAAGAGACCCAGTACTTC.

This clone has only a few counts. V is TRBV7-2 and J is TRBJ1-2; D gene uncertain. Trimming pared 1 base from V and 3 bases from J, leaving 9 bases between. The CDR3 loop spans 14 amino acids. From germline, CDR1 is SGHTA and CDR2 FQGNSA. The CDR3 DNA is TGTGCCAGCAGCTTAGGGTACCTGGACTATGGCTACACCTTC. As protein: CASSLGYLDYGYTF.

The chain has TRBV7-2 and TRBJ2-3; the match to TRBD2 covers 11 bases. V gave up 7 bases and J gave up 2 bases; unmatched junction bases: 8. Germline loops: CDR1 SGHTA, CDR2 FQGNSA. The CDR3 spans 16 residues. The DNA for the CDR3 is TGTGCCAGCACCTCAGGACTAGCGGGTTACACAGATACGCAGTATTTT. It codes for CASTSGLAGYTDTQYF.

In this sample, this clone turned up a few times. This chain links TRBV7-9 with TRBJ2-5; D ambiguous. The CDR3 is 14 residues long. Germline V CDR1 and CDR2: SEHNR, FQNEAQ (reference sequence). V was cut by 2 bases and J by 2 bases, with 9 bases left in between. The CDR3 sequence is CASSLRAAQETQYF. In DNA form, the CDR3 reads TGTGCCAGCAGCTTAAGGGCGGCTCAAGAGACCCAGTACTTC.

This clone was observed a handful of times. The chain employs TRBV11-2 and TRBJ2-5; tentative D call: TRBD2 (6 bases). This CDR3 contains 14 residues. CDR1 and CDR2 (germline): SGHAT, FQNNGV. V gave up 3 bases and J gave up 5 bases, with 13 bases separating them. For the CDR3, the DNA is TGTGCCAGCAGCTTGTTGCTCCGGGGGGAGACCCAGTACTTC. This gives the protein CASSLLLRGETQYF.

This clone was recorded a few times. The chain uses TRBV14 and TRBJ1-1, with D possibly being TRBD1 (5 bases). V lost 1 base and J 2 bases, leaving 11 bases between the germline ends. The CDR3 has 15 residues. The germline V gene has CDR1 SGHDN and CDR2 FVKESK. The CDR3: CASSQVRGVNTEAFF. CDR3 sequence (DNA): TGTGCCAGCAGCCAAGTGCGGGGCGTCAACACTGAAGCTTTCTTT.

The V and J genes are TRBV10-3 and TRBJ2-2, with D tentatively TRBD1 or TRBD2 (5 bases each). There are 15 residues in the CDR3. V lost 2 bases and J lost 4, with 11 bases in between. The germline CDR1 and CDR2 sequences are ENHRY and SYGVKD. CDR3 protein: CAISERSGTTGELFF. The CDR3 coding sequence is TGTGCCATCAGTGAGAGGTCAGGGACCACCGGGGAGCTGTTTTTT.

This clone has only a few counts. The rearrangement links TRBV7-9 to TRBJ2-7; D may match TRBD1 or TRBD2 (5 bases each). This CDR3 is 15 amino acids long. CDR1 and CDR2 (germline): SEHNR, FQNEAQ (reference sequence). V was clipped by 1 base and J by 1 base, with 11 bases between them. CDR3: CASSLVWDGSYEQYF. The CDR3 nucleotides read TGTGCCAGCAGCTTAGTTTGGGACGGATCCTACGAGCAGTACTTC.

This chain joins TRBV11-1 and TRBJ2-1; D tentatively reads TRBD1 or TRBD2 (5 bases each). CDR1 and CDR2 from the germline V gene are SGHAT and FQDESV (reference sequence). The CDR3 contains 13 residues. The V and J ends lost 7 bases and 6 bases respectively, with 13 bases between them. The CDR3 protein is CASTGSGSNEQFF. CDR3 coding DNA: TGTGCCAGCACAGGTTCAGGGAGCAATGAGCAGTTCTTC.

The chain joins TRBV7-9 to TRBJ1-1; D is possibly TRBD1 (6 bases). Trimming stripped 4 bases from V and 1 base from J, with 10 bases between. This CDR3 has 14 residues. Germline assignment: CDR1 SEHNR and CDR2 FQNEAQ (reference sequence). CDR3 bases: TGTGCCAGCAGCTACAGGGACCCGAACACTGAAGCTTTCTTT. Protein product: CASSYRDPNTEAFF.

The rearrangement links TRBV7-2 to TRBJ2-1; 10 bases are shared with TRBD2. V trimming: 3 bases; J trimming: 7 bases; junction bases outside the gene matches: 9. The V gene's germline CDR1 is SGHTA and CDR2 FQGNSA. This CDR3 is built from 16 residues. The CDR3 sequence is CASSLESGRVWNEQFF. The CDR3 nucleotides are TGTGCCAGCAGCTTGGAGAGCGGGAGGGTCTGGAATGAGCAGTTCTTC.

This clone was counted between two and nine times. This chain connects TRBV2 to TRBJ2-1, with a tentative D call TRBD2 (5 bases). Trimming took 6 bases from V and 6 from J, leaving 15 bases between them. The CDR3 covers 14 residues. The germline V gene encodes CDR1 SNHLY and CDR2 FYNNEI. The CDR3 nucleotides read TGTGCCAGCAGCTGGGAGATTTTGGTCAATGAGCAGTTCTTC. Translation gives CASSWEILVNEQFF.

The chain joins TRBV14 to TRBJ2-5, with D unresolved. The germline V and J ends were trimmed by 3 bases and 3 bases, with 11 bases remaining between them. CDR3 size: 14 residues. Per germline, CDR1 SGHDN and CDR2 FVKESK. CDR3 sequence (DNA): TGTGCCAGCAGCCAGCAGTCCGAAAAAGAGACCCAGTACTTC. Protein product: CASSQQSEKETQYF.